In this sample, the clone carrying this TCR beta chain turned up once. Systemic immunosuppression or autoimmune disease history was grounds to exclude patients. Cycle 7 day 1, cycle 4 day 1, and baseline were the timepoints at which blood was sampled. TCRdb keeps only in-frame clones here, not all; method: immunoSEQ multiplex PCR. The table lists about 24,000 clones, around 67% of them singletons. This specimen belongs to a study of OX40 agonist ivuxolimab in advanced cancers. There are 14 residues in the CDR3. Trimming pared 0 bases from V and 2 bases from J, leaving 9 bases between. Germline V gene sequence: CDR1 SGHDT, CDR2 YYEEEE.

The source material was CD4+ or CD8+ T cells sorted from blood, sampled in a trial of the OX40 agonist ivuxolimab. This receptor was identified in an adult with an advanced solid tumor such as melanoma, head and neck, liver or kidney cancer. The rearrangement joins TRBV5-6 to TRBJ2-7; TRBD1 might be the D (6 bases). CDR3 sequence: CASSLVQGPYEQYF. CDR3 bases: TGTGCCAGCAGCTTGGTCCAGGGGCCCTACGAGCAGTACTTC.